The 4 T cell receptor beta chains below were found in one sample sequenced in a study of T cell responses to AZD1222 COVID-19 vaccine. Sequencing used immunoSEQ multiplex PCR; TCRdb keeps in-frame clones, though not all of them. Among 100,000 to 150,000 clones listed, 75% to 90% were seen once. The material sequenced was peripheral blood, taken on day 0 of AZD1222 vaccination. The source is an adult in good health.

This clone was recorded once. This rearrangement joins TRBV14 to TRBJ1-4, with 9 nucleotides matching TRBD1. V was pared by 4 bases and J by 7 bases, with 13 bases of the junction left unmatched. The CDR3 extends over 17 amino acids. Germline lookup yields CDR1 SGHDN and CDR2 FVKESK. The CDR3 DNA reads TGTGCCAGCAGCCCAAGTCCCGGGACAGGGATTGGTGAAAAACTGTTTTTT. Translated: CASSPSPGTGIGEKLFF.

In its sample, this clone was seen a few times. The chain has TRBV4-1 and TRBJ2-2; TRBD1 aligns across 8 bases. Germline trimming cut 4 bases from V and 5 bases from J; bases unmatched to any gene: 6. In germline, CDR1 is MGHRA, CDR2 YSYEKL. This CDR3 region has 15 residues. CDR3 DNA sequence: TGCGCCAGCAGCCGGGACAGGACAGGGACCGGGGAGCTGTTTTTT. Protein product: CASSRDRTGTGELFF.

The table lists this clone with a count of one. CDR3 sequence reads: CASSPSSSYNSPLHF. The CDR3 bases are TGTGCCAGCAGCCCGTCCAGCTCCTATAATTCACCCCTCCACTTT. V is TRBV7-9 and J is TRBJ1-6, with D hard to call. Germline CDR1 and CDR2: SEHNR and FQNEAQ (reference sequence). The CDR3 runs 15 residues. V was shortened by 5 bases and J by 0 bases, with 8 bases between the two germline ends.

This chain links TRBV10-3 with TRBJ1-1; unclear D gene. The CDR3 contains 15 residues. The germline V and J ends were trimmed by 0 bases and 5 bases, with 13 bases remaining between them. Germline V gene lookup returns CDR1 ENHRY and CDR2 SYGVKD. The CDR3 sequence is CAISESGRRRTEAFF. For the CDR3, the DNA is TGTGCCATCAGTGAGTCGGGCAGACGAAGGACTGAAGCTTTCTTT.